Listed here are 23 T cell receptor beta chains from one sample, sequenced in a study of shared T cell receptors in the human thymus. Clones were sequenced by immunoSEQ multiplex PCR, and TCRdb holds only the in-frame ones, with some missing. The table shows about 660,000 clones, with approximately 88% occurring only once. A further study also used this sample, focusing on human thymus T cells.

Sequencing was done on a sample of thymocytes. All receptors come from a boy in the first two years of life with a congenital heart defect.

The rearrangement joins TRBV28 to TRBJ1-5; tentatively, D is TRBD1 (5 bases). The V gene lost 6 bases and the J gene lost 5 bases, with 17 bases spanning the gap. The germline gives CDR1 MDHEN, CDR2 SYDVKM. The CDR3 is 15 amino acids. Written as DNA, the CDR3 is TGTGCCAGCAGGCCACCCGGCCGGGGGTATCAGCCCCAGCATTTT. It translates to CASRPPGRGYQPQHF. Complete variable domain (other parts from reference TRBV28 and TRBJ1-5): DVKVTQSSRYLVKRTGEKVFLECVQDMDHENMFWYRQDPGLGLRLIYFSYDVKMKEKGDIPEGYSVSREKKERFSLILESASTNQTSMYLCASRPPGRGYQPQHFGDGTRLSIL.

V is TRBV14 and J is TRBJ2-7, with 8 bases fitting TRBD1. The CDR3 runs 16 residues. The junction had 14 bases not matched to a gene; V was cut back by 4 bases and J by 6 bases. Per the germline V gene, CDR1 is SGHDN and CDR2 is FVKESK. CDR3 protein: CASSPTPARTGIEQYF. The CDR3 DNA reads TGTGCCAGCAGCCCCACCCCCGCACGGACAGGGATCGAGCAGTACTTC.

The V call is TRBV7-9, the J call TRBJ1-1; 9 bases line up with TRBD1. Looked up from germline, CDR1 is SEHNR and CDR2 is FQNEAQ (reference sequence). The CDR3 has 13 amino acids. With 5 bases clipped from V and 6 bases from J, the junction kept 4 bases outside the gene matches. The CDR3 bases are TGTGCCAGCAGCGGACAGGGGAGAGCTGAAGCTTTCTTT. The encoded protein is CASSGQGRAEAFF. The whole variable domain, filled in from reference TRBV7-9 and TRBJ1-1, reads DTGVSQNPRHKITKRGQNVTFRCDPISEHNRLYWYRQTLGQGPEFLTYFQNEAQLEKSRLLSDRFSAERPKGSFSTLEIQRTEQGDSAMYLCASSGQGRAEAFFGQGTRLTVV.

The CDR3 reads CASKGGRGFRHTF. Written as DNA, the CDR3 is TGTGCATCAAAAGGCGGACGGGGGTTTAGGCACACCTTC. The V gene is TRBV30, the J gene TRBJ1-2, with a possible D match to TRBD1 (5 bases). This CDR3 is built from 13 residues. Germline V lookup: CDR1 GTSNPN, CDR2 SVGIG (reference sequence).

The CDR3 nucleotides are TGTGCCAGCAGCCAGGGGGCGGGTTTTCAGTACTTC. It is translated as CASSQGAGFQYF. The rearrangement links TRBV7-9 to TRBJ2-7; 8 bases fit TRBD1. J was trimmed by 10 bases and V by 5 bases; bases with no gene match: 7. Germline CDR1 and CDR2: SEHNR and FQNEAQ (reference sequence). The CDR3 has 12 amino acids. Using reference TRBV7-9 and TRBJ2-7 for the parts outside the CDR3, the full variable domain is DTGVSQNPRHKITKRGQNVTFRCDPISEHNRLYWYRQTLGQGPEFLTYFQNEAQLEKSRLLSDRFSAERPKGSFSTLEIQRTEQGDSAMYLCASSQGAGFQYFGPGTRLTVT.

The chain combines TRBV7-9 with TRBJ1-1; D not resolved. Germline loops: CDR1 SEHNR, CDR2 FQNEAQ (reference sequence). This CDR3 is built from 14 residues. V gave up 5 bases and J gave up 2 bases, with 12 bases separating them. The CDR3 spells CASSPRWSNTEAFF. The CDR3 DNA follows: TGTGCCAGCAGCCCACGCTGGAGTAACACTGAAGCTTTCTTT.

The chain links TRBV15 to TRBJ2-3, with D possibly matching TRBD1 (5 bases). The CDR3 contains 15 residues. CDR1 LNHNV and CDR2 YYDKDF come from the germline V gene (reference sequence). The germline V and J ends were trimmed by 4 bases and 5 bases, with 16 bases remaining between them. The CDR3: CATSMPRRAEDTQYF. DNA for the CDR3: TGTGCCACCAGCATGCCCCGCAGGGCGGAAGATACGCAGTATTTT.

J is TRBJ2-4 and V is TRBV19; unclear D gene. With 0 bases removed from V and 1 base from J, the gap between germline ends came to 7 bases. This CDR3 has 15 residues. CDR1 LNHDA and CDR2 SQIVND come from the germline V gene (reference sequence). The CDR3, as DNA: TGTGCCAGTAGTATAGAGGGCCCCGCCAAAAACATTCAGTACTTC. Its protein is CASSIEGPAKNIQYF.

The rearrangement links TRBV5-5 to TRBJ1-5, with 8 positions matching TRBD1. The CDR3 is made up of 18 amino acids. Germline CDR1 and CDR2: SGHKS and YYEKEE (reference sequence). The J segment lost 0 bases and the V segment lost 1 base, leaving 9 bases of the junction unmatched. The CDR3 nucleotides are TGTGCCAGCAGCTTGAAAGGGGACAGGTCTAATAGCAATCAGCCCCAGCATTTT. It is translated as CASSLKGDRSNSNQPQHF.

CDR3 loop: CATSRVAGLRTDTQYF. Here the CDR3 DNA reads TGTGCCACCAGCAGGGTAGCGGGCCTTCGCACAGATACGCAGTATTTT. This chain links TRBV15 with TRBJ2-3, with TRBD2 matching 7 bases. This CDR3 region has 16 residues. CDR1 LNHNV and CDR2 YYDKDF come from the germline V gene (reference sequence). Trimming cost V 3 bases and J 1 base; bases outside gene matches: 7. The full variable domain, in which reference TRBV15 and TRBJ2-3 provide the parts outside the CDR3, is DAMVIQNPRYQVTQFGKPVTLSCSQTLNHNVMYWYQQKSSQAPKLLFHYYDKDFNNEADTPDNFQSRRPNTSFCFLDIRSPGLGDTAMYLCATSRVAGLRTDTQYFGPGTRLTVL.

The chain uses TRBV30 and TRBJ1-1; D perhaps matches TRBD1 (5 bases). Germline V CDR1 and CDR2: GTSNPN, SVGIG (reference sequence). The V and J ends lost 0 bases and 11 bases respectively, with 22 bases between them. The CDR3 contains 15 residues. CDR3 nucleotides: TGTGCCTGGAGTGTACCCGATCCCCGGGGGAGGCGGGCTTTCTTT. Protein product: CAWSVPDPRGRRAFF.

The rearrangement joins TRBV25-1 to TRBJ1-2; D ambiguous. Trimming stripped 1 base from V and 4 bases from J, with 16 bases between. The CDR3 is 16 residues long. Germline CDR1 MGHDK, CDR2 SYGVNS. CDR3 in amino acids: CASSESPPGGVYGYTF. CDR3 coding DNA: TGTGCCAGCAGTGAATCCCCCCCAGGAGGAGTCTATGGCTACACCTTC.

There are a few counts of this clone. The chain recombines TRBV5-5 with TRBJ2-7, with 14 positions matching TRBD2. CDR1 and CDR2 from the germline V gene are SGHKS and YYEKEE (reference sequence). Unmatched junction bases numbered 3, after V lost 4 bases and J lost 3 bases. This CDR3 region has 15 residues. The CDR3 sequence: CASSVGLAGVYEQYF. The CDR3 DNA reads TGTGCCAGCAGCGTGGGACTAGCGGGAGTCTACGAGCAGTACTTC.

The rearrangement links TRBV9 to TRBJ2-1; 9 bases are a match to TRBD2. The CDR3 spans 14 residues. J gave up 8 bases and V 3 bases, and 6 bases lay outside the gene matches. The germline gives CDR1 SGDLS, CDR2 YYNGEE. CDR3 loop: CASSGASGKYEQFF. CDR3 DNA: TGTGCCAGCAGCGGGGCTAGCGGGAAATATGAGCAGTTCTTC.

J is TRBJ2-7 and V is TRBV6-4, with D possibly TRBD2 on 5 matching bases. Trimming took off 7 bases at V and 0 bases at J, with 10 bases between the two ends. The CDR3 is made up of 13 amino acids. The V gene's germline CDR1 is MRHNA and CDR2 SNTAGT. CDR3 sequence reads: CASISGLSYEQYF. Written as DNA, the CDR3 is TGTGCCAGCATTTCTGGACTCTCCTACGAGCAGTACTTC.

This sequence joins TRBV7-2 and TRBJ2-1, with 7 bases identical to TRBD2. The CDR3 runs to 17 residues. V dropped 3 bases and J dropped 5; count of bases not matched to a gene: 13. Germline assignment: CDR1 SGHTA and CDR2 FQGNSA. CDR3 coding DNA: TGTGCCAGCAGCTTGGGGTTTGCGGGAGCCGCCCACAATGAGCAGTTCTTC. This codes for CASSLGFAGAAHNEQFF.

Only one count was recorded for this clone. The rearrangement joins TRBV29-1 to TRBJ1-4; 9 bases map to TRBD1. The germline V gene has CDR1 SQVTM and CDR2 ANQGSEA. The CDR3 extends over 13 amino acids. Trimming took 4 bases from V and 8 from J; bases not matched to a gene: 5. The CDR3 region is CSVGGGTGEKLFF. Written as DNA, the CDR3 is TGCAGCGTTGGGGGGGGGACAGGGGAAAAACTGTTTTTT.

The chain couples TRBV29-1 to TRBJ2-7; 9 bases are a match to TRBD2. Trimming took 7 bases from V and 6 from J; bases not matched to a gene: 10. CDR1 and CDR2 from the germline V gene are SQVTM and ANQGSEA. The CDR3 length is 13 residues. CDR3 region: CSAAPSGKGEQYF. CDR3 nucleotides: TGCAGCGCCGCCCCTAGCGGGAAGGGCGAGCAGTACTTC.

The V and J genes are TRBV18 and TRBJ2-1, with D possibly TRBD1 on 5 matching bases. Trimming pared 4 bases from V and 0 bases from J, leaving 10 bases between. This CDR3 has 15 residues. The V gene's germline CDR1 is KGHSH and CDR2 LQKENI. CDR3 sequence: CASSHRYISYNEQFF. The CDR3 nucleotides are TGTGCCAGCTCACACAGGTACATCTCCTACAATGAGCAGTTCTTC.

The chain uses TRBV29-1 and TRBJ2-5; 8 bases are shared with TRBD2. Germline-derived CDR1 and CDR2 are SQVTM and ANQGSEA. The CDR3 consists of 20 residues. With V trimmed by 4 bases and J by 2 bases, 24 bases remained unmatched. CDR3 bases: TGCAGCGTTGTGGCCTCCTTGGGTTCCCCGGGCAGCGGGGGACAAGAGACCCAGTACTTC. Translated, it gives CSVVASLGSPGSGGQETQYF.

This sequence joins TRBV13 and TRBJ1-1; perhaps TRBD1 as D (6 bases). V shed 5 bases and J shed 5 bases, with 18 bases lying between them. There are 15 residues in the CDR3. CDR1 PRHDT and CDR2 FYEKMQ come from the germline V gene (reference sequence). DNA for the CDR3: TGTGCCAGCAGCACCCCACAGGGACCAGGGACTGAAGCTTTCTTT. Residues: CASSTPQGPGTEAFF.

CDR3: CASNPRTESNTEAFF. The CDR3 coding sequence is TGTGCCAGCAACCCGAGAACAGAATCAAACACTGAAGCTTTCTTT. The chain recombines TRBV27 with TRBJ1-1; D unclear. There are 15 residues in the CDR3. The V gene lost 7 bases and the J gene lost 2 bases, with 17 bases spanning the gap. Germline values: CDR1 MNHEY, CDR2 SMNVEV (reference sequence).

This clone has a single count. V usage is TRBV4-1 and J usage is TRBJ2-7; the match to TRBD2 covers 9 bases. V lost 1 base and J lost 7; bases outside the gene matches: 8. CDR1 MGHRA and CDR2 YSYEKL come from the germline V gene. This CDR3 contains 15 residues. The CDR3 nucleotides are TGCGCCAGCAGCCAAGTGGCGGGAGGGCCGCGGGAGCAGTACTTC. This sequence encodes CASSQVAGGPREQYF.